This TCR beta chain appears in the sequencing data of a study of low-dose radiotherapy and immunotherapy resistance in tumors. Study-level information: Doses of 0.5 Gy per fraction every 2 weeks, totaling 6.5 Gy, went to Cohort 1. The authors gave intravenous cyclophosphamide 200 mg/m2 every two weeks, one day before radiation and immunotherapy.

Time point given: before trial treatment. Every donor's regimen consisted of nivolumab, ipilimumab, aspirin, low-dose cyclophosphamide and low-dose radiotherapy. The CDR3 consists of 15 residues. From germline, CDR1 is LNHDA and CDR2 SQIVND (reference sequence). The trim removed 5 bases at V and 5 bases at J, leaving 11 bases unmatched. TRAV- and TRBV-specific primers, spanning alpha and beta chains, primed first-strand cDNA. Both a constant-region primer and a V-primer adapter served to amplify TCRs across 15 to 20 PCR cycles. Isolated mRNA was amplified by in vitro transcription. TCRdb independently ran MiXCR on the reads; one entry per CDR3 protein. This table has 59,000 or so distinct CDR3 sequences, 26% appearing once.

This specimen consisted of PBMCs, obtained before treatment. V gene TRBV19 combines with J gene TRBJ2-5; the match to TRBD2 covers 7 bases. This TCR derives from a male donor with rectosigmoid adenocarcinoma. Here the CDR3 reads CASSPPGRNRETQYF. DNA of the CDR3: TGTGCCAGTAGTCCCCCCGGGAGGAACCGCGAGACCCAGTACTTC.